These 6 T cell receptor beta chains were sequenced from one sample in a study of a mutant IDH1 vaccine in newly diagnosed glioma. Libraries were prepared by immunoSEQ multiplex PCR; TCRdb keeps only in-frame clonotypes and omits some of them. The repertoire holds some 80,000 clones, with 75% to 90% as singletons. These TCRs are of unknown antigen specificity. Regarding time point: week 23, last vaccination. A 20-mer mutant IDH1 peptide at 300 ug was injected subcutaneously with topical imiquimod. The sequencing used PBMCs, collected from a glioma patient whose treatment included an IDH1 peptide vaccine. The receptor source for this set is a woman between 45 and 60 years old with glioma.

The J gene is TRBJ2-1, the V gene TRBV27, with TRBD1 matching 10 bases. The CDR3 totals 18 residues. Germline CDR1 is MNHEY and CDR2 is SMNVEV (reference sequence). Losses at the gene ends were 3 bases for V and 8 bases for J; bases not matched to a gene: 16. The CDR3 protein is CASSLTALRDRGIHEQFF. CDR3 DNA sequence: TGTGCCAGCAGTTTGACAGCCCTCCGGGACAGGGGAATACATGAGCAGTTCTTC.

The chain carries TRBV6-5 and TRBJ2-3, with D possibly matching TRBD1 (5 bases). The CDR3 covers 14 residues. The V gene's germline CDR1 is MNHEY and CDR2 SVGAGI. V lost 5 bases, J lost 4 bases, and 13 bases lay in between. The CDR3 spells CASSEGEEADTQYF. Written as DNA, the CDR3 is TGTGCCAGCAGTGAAGGGGAAGAGGCAGATACGCAGTATTTT.

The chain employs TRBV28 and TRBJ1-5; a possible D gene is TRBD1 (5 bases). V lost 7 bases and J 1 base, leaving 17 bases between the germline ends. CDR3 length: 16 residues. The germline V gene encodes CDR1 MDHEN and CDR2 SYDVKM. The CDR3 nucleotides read TGTGCCAGCACCCTGGGGGGGGTGTCAAGCAATCAGCCCCAGCATTTT. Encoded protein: CASTLGGVSSNQPQHF.

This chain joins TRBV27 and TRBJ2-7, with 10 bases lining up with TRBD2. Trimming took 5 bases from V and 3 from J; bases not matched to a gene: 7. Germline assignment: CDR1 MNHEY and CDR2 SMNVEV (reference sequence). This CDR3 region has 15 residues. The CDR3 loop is CASSPSGSIIYEQYF. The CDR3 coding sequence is TGTGCCAGCAGTCCTAGCGGGAGTATTATCTACGAGCAGTACTTC.

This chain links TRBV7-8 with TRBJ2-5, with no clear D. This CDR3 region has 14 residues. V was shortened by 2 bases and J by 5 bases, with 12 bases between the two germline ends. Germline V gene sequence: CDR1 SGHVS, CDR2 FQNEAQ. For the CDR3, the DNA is TGTGCCAGCAGCTTACTAGACCAGTGGGAGACCCAGTACTTC. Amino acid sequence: CASSLLDQWETQYF.

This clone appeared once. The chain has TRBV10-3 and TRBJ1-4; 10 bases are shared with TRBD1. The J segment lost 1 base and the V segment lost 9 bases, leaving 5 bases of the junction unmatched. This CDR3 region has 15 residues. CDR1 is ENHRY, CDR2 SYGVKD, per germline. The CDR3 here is CAIRQGAETNEKLFF. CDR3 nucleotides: TGTGCCATTCGACAGGGGGCAGAAACTAATGAAAAACTGTTTTTT.